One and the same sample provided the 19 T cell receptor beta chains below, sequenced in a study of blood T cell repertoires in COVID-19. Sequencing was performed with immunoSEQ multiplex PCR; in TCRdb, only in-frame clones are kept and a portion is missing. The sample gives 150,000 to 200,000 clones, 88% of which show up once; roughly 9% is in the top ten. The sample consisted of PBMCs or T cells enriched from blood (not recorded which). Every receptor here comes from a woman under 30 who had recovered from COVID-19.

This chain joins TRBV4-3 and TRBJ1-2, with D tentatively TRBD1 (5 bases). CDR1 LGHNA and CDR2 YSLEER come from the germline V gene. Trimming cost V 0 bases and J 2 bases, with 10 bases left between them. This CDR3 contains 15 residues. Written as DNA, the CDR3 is TGCGCCAGCAGCCAAGAGTGGGGGGGAAACTATGGCTACACCTTC. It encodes CASSQEWGGNYGYTF.

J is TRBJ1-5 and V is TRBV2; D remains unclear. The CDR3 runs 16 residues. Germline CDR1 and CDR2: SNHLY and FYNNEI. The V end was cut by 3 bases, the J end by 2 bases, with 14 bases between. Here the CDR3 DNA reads TGTGCCAGCAGTGATATGAGGGCGTGGGGCAATCAGCCCCAGCATTTT. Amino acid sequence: CASSDMRAWGNQPQHF.

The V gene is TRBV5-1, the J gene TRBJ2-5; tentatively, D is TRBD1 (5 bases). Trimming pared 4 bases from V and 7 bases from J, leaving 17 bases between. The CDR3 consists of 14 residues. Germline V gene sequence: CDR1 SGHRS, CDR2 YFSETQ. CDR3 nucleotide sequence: TGCGCCAGCAGCGAGCCCGAAGAAAGGGGGACCCAGTACTTC. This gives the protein CASSEPEERGTQYF.

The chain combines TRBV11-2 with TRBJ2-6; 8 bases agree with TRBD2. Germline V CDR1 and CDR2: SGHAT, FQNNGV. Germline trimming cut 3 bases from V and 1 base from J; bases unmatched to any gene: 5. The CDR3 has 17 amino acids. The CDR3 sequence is CASSLKSGSSGANVLTF. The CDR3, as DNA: TGTGCCAGCAGCTTGAAAAGCGGGAGTTCTGGGGCCAACGTCCTGACTTTC. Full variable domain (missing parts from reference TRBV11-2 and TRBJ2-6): EAGVAQSPRYKIIEKRQSVAFWCNPISGHATLYWYQQILGQGPKLLIQFQNNGVVDDSQLPKDRFSAERLKGVDSTLKIQPAKLEDSAVYLCASSLKSGSSGANVLTFGAGSRLTVL.

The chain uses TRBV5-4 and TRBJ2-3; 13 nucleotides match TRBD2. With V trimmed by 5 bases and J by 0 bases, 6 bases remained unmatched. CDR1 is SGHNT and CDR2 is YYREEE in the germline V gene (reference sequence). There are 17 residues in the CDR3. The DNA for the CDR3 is TGTGCCAGCAGAGGACTAGCGGGGGCTAGTAGCACAGATACGCAGTATTTT. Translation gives CASRGLAGASSTDTQYF.

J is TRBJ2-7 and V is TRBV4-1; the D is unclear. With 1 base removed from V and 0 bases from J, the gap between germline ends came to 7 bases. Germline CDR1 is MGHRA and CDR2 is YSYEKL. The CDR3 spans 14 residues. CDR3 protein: CASSQVRSSYEQYF. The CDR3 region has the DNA TGCGCCAGCAGCCAAGTGCGGAGCTCCTACGAGCAGTACTTC.

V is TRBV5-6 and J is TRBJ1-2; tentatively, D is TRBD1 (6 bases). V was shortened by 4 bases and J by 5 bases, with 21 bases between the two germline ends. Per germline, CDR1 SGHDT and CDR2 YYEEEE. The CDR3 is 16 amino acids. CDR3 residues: CASSISPTGEGYGYTF. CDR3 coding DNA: TGTGCCAGCAGCATCTCTCCGACAGGCGAAGGTTATGGCTACACCTTC.

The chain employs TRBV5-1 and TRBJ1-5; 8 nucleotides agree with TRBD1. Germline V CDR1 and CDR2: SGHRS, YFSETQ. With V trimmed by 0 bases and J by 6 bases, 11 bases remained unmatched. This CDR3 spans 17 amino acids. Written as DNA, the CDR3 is TGCGCCAGCAGCTTGGGACCCTCAGGGGGCGCGGGTCAGCCCCAGCATTTT. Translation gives CASSLGPSGGAGQPQHF.

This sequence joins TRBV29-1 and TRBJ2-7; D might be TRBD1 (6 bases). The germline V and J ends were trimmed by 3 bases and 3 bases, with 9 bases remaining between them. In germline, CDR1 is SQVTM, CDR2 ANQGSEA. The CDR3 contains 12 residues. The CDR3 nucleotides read TGCAGCGTTGAGACAGGCTACTACGAGCAGTACTTC. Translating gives CSVETGYYEQYF.

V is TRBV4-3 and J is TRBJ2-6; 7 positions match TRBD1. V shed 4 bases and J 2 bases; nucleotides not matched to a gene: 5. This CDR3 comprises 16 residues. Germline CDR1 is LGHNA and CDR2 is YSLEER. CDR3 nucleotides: TGCGCCAGCAGCCCCCAGGGGGAAGCTGGGGCCAACGTCCTGACTTTC. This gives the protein CASSPQGEAGANVLTF.

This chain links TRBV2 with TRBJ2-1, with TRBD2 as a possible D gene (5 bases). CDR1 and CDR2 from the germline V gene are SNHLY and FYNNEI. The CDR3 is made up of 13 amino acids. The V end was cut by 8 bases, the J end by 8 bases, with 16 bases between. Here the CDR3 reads CASLGAPGDEQFF. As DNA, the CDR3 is TGTGCCAGCTTAGGCGCCCCCGGGGATGAGCAGTTCTTC.

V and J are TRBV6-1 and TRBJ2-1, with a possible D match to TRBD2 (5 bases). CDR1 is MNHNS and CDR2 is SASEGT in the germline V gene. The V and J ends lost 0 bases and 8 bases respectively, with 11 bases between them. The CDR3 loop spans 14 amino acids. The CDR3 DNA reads TGTGCCAGCAGTGAAGCGGGAGAGTGGGATGAGCAGTTCTTC. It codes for CASSEAGEWDEQFF.

This CDR3 is CASSNGGYQETQYF. In DNA form, the CDR3 reads TGTGCCAGCAGCAACGGGGGATATCAAGAGACCCAGTACTTC. The chain carries TRBV21-1 and TRBJ2-5; the table calls TRBD2, which could not be checked here. TRBV21-1 is termed a pseudogene. The CDR3 extends over 14 amino acids.

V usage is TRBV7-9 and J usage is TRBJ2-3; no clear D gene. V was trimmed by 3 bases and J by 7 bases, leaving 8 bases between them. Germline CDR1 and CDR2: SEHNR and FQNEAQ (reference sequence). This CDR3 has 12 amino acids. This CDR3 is CASSFLGNTQYF. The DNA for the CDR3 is TGTGCCAGCAGCTTTCTAGGAAATACGCAGTATTTT.

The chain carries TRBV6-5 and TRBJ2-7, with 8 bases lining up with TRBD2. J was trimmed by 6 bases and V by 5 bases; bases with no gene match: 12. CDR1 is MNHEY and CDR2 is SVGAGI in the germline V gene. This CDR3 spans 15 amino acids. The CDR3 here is CASSPTGTRGPEQYF. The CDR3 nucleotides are TGTGCCAGCAGTCCGACCGGGACTAGGGGTCCCGAGCAGTACTTC.

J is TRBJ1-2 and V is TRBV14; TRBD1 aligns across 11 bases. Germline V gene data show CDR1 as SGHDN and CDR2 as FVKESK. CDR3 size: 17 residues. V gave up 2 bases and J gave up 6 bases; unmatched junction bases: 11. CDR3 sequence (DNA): TGTGCCAGCAGCCAACCGGGACAGGGGGTCGGGGTAAATGGCTACACCTTC. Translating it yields CASSQPGQGVGVNGYTF.

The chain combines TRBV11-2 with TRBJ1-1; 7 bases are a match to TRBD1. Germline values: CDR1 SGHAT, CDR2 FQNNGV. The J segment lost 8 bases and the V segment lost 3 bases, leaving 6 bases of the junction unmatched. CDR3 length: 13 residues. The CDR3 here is CASSFTGVREAFF. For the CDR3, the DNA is TGTGCCAGCAGCTTCACAGGGGTTCGGGAAGCTTTCTTT.

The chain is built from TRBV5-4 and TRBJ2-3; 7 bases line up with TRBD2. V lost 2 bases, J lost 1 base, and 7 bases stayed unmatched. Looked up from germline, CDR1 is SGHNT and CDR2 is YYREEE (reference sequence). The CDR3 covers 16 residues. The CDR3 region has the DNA TGTGCCAGCAGCTTCACCGCGGGGGTGGGCACAGATACGCAGTATTTT. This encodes CASSFTAGVGTDTQYF.

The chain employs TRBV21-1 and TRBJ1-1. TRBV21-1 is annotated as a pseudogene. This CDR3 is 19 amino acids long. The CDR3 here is CASSKALCPYLPLNTEAFF. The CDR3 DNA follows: TGTGCCAGCAGCAAAGCGCTTTGTCCTTATCTCCCACTCAACACTGAAGCTTTCTTT.